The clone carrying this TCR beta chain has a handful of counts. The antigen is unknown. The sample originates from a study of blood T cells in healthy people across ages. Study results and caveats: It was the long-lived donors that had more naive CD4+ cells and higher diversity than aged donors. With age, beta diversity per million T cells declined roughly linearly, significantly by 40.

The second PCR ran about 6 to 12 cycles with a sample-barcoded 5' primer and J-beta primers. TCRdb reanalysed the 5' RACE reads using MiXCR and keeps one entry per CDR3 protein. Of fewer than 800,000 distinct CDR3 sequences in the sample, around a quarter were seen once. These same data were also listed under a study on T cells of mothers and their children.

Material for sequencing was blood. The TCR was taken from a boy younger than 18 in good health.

In DNA form, the CDR3 reads TGTGCCAGCAAATCTAGCGGGATTGAGACCCAGTACTTC. Translating gives CASKSSGIETQYF. The rearrangement uses TRBV6-5 and TRBJ2-5; 9 bases agree with TRBD2. The CDR3 sequence is 13 residues long. Unmatched junction bases numbered 5, after V lost 7 bases and J lost 5 bases. CDR1 and CDR2 (germline): MNHEY, SVGAGI.